This T cell receptor (beta chain) came from a study of T-cell memory formation after mild COVID-19. Trimming pared 2 bases from V and 6 bases from J, leaving 14 bases between. This CDR3 has 15 residues. Germline lookup yields CDR1 MNHNY and CDR2 SVGAGI (reference sequence). One entry per CDR3 protein, called by TCRdb with MiXCR from the 5' RACE reads. Of 350,000 to 500,000 distinct CDR3 sequences listed, about 20% are singletons. This receptor was obtained from an adult woman who had mild COVID-19 (a few samples of this study predate the infection). Cell type and time point are not known. The V and J genes are TRBV6-6 and TRBJ2-1; perhaps TRBD2 as D (6 bases). Sample: PBMCs or a T cell subset sorted from them (not recorded which). The CDR3 DNA sequence: TGTGCCAGCAGTTACGGAGGGATAGGGCCCAATGAGCAGTTCTTC. Translation gives CASSYGGIGPNEQFF.